This passage covers 9 T cell receptor beta chains from one sample sequenced in a study of blood T cell repertoires in COVID-19. Produced via immunoSEQ multiplex PCR; TCRdb's table is partial and in-frame only. Among approximately 250,000 clones listed, roughly 90% were seen once. Sequenced sample: peripheral blood. Every receptor here comes from a young man who had recovered from COVID-19.

The V gene is TRBV5-1, the J gene TRBJ1-3; D unresolved. This CDR3 has 15 amino acids. Trimming took off 0 bases at V and 0 bases at J, with 7 bases between the two ends. The germline V gene has CDR1 SGHRS and CDR2 YFSETQ. The CDR3 DNA is TGCGCCAGCAGCTTGGACAGTTTCTCTGGAAACACCATATATTTT. Translation gives CASSLDSFSGNTIYF. The full variable domain, with the rest looked up from reference TRBV5-1 and TRBJ1-3, is KAGVTQTPRYLIKTRGQQVTLSCSPISGHRSVSWYQQTPGQGLQFLFEYFSETQRNKGNFPGRFSGRQFSNSRSEMNVSTLELGDSALYLCASSLDSFSGNTIYFGEGSWLTVV.

The rearrangement joins TRBV15 to TRBJ2-7; TRBD2 is a possible D gene (5 bases). CDR3 length: 15 amino acids. V was cut by 2 bases and J by 2 bases, with 13 bases left in between. Germline CDR1 is LNHNV and CDR2 is YYDKDF (reference sequence). Here the CDR3 reads CATSRYSKEAYEQYF. Written as DNA, the CDR3 is TGTGCCACCAGCAGATATTCTAAGGAGGCCTACGAGCAGTACTTC.

The rearrangement uses TRBV18 and TRBJ2-4, with D possibly TRBD1 on 5 matching bases. In germline, CDR1 is KGHSH, CDR2 LQKENI. This CDR3 is built from 15 residues. Trimming took off 3 bases at V and 1 base at J, with 10 bases between the two ends. The CDR3 DNA follows: TGTGCCAGCTCACCCTCCTACAGGGCCAAAAACATTCAGTACTTC. Its protein is CASSPSYRAKNIQYF.

J is TRBJ2-7 and V is TRBV4-1; D possibly corresponds to TRBD1 (7 bases). Germline V gene sequence: CDR1 MGHRA, CDR2 YSYEKL. The CDR3 loop spans 16 amino acids. V was shortened by 0 bases and J by 0 bases, with 12 bases between the two germline ends. CDR3 sequence (DNA): TGCGCCAGCAGCCAAGATCGTCAGGGGGGCTCCTACGAGCAGTACTTC. It is translated as CASSQDRQGGSYEQYF.

The gene calls are TRBV5-1 and TRBJ2-1, with 10 bases that match TRBD2. Trimming removed 0 bases from V and 7 bases from J; junction bases left unmatched: 7. The CDR3 contains 16 residues. Germline CDR1 is SGHRS and CDR2 is YFSETQ. This CDR3 is CASSLVLAGAFNEQFF. The DNA for the CDR3 is TGCGCCAGCAGCTTGGTGCTAGCGGGGGCTTTTAATGAGCAGTTCTTC.

This sequence joins TRBV6-5 and TRBJ2-5, with a weak D call TRBD1 (5 bases). With 0 bases removed from V and 1 base from J, the gap between germline ends came to 9 bases. CDR1 and CDR2 from the germline V gene are MNHEY and SVGAGI. This CDR3 has 15 residues. The CDR3 DNA reads as TGTGCCAGCAGTTACTCGAACCAGGGCCAAGAGACCCAGTACTTC. This encodes CASSYSNQGQETQYF.

The V call is TRBV15, the J call TRBJ1-3; D remains ambiguous. The V gene lost 3 bases and the J gene lost 0 bases, with 9 bases spanning the gap. CDR3 size: 15 residues. Germline V gene data show CDR1 as LNHNV and CDR2 as YYDKDF (reference sequence). CDR3 residues: CATSSWPNSGNTIYF. For the CDR3, the DNA is TGTGCCACCAGCAGCTGGCCAAACTCTGGAAACACCATATATTTT.

This chain uses TRBV6-4 with TRBJ2-6, with D tentatively TRBD2 (6 bases). V gave up 6 bases and J gave up 0 bases, with 18 bases separating them. CDR1 is MRHNA, CDR2 SNTAGT, per germline. CDR3 length: 18 amino acids. The DNA for the CDR3 is TGTGCCAGCAGCCAAGTCTGGGCGGGATACTCTGGGGCCAACGTCCTGACTTTC. Its translation: CASSQVWAGYSGANVLTF.

The rearrangement links TRBV6-6 to TRBJ1-2; D call uncertain. CDR1 MNHNY and CDR2 SVGAGI come from the germline V gene (reference sequence). The CDR3 totals 12 residues. The germline V and J ends were trimmed by 6 bases and 3 bases, with 8 bases remaining between them. CDR3 amino acids: CASSISDYGYTF. CDR3 sequence (DNA): TGTGCCAGCAGCATAAGCGACTATGGCTACACCTTC.